The 18 T cell receptor beta chains below all came from one sample that was sequenced in a study of beta chain features in type 1 diabetes (dated by TCRdb to the late 2010s). Study-wide conclusions, independent of this receptor: A moderate but significant shortening of TCRB CDR3 length was observed in type 1 diabetes patients in all four CD4+ subsets.

The library relied on the immunoSEQ multiplex PCR assay. The entire amount of isolated RNA was reverse transcribed using the High Capacity cDNA Reverse Transcription Kit, so the sequenced TCRB transcripts were expressed ones. Held by TCRdb, this immuneACCESS table contains in-frame sequences only and omits some clones. Under half of the omission traces to an unresolved V gene where checked; the cause of the rest is unknown. A total of around 710,000 clones appear in this sample, roughly 12% of them only once. The leading ten clones occupy 0.09% to 0.15% of the sample. No antigen has been assigned to these receptors. Sequencing was performed on naive CD4+ T cells from blood. The sample's cell subset or site label, in plain terms: true naive CD4+ T cells. These receptors all come from a man aged 25-45 years with type 1 diabetes.

The rearrangement links TRBV28 to TRBJ2-5; D call uncertain. V lost 5 bases to trimming and J lost 5 bases, with 12 bases between them. This CDR3 contains 13 residues. Germline V lookup: CDR1 MDHEN, CDR2 SYDVKM. CDR3 coding DNA: TGTGCCAGCAGTCCTTCGGGTAGCGAGACCCAGTACTTC. It translates to CASSPSGSETQYF.

This clone appeared a few times. V and J are TRBV30 and TRBJ1-2, with unresolved D. The CDR3 runs to 10 residues. Deletions cut 6 bases from V and 8 bases from J, with 10 bases between. Per the germline V gene, CDR1 is GTSNPN and CDR2 is SVGIG (reference sequence). The chain's CDR3 is CACNLWGYTF. The DNA for the CDR3 is TGTGCCTGTAATCTCTGGGGCTACACCTTC.

This clone was counted only a few times. J is TRBJ2-1 and V is TRBV14, with D maybe TRBD2 (7 bases). There are 14 residues in the CDR3. Germline assignment: CDR1 SGHDN and CDR2 FVKESK. The V and J ends lost 6 bases and 5 bases respectively, with 14 bases between them. Written as DNA, the CDR3 is TGTGCCAGCAGTCGACGGGGGGCTAACAATGAGCAGTTCTTC. Protein product: CASSRRGANNEQFF.

This clone came up a few times. This specimen includes other DNA sequences encoding the same CDR3. The chain couples TRBV9 to TRBJ1-5, with unresolved D. Deletions cut 0 bases from V and 5 bases from J, with 6 bases between. The CDR3 runs 13 residues. The germline CDR1 and CDR2 sequences are SGDLS and YYNGEE. For the CDR3, the DNA is TGTGCCAGCAGCGTAGACCCGGATCAGCCCCAGCATTTT. Translating gives CASSVDPDQPQHF. Variable domain in full (rest from reference TRBV9 and TRBJ1-5): DSGVTQTPKHLITATGQRVTLRCSPRSGDLSVYWYQQSLDQGLQFLIQYYNGEERAKGNILERFSAQQFPDLHSELNLSSLELGDSALYFCASSVDPDQPQHFGDGTRLSIL.

The chain employs TRBV4-3 and TRBJ1-2; D unresolved. Between the trimmed V and J ends, which lost 0 bases and 3 bases, there was a span of 23 bases. CDR3 size: 19 residues. Germline V gene sequence: CDR1 LGHNA, CDR2 YSLEER. CDR3 in DNA: TGCGCCAGCAGCCAAGAAATCCCCCGAAGGCAGCCATCTCACTATGGCTACACCTTC. Its translation: CASSQEIPRRQPSHYGYTF.

The chain couples TRBV7-2 to TRBJ2-3; D is perhaps TRBD1 (7 bases). CDR3 size: 12 residues. CDR1 and CDR2 from the germline V gene are SGHTA and FQGNSA. Trimming shortened V by 11 bases and J by 2 bases, and 11 bases separated the two germline ends. The CDR3 here is CAAGGNTDTQYF. CDR3 sequence (DNA): TGTGCCGCAGGGGGGAACACAGATACGCAGTATTTT.

The V and J genes are TRBV4-3 and TRBJ2-5; the D call may be TRBD1 or TRBD2 (5 bases each). V gave up 0 bases and J gave up 3 bases, with 11 bases separating them. The germline V gene encodes CDR1 LGHNA and CDR2 YSLEER. The CDR3 length is 15 residues. The CDR3 DNA sequence: TGCGCCAGCAGCCAAGAGGGGGTGGGTAAAGAGACCCAGTACTTC. Its translation is CASSQEGVGKETQYF.

There are a few counts of this clone. The CDR3 spells CAWSQSSYNEQFF. CDR3 sequence (DNA): TGTGCCTGGAGCCAAAGCTCCTACAATGAGCAGTTCTTC. The rearrangement links TRBV30 to TRBJ2-1, with D uncertain. The CDR3 extends over 13 amino acids. Trimming cost V 3 bases and J 0 bases, with 6 bases left between them. Germline-derived CDR1 and CDR2 are GTSNPN and SVGIG (reference sequence).

V usage is TRBV2 and J usage is TRBJ2-3; 7 bases fit TRBD1. Germline CDR1 reads SNHLY; CDR2 reads FYNNEI. Germline trimming cut 5 bases from V and 2 bases from J; bases unmatched to any gene: 4. The CDR3 contains 14 residues. The CDR3 sequence is CASSTGELTDTQYF. The CDR3 DNA reads TGTGCCAGCAGTACAGGGGAGCTCACAGATACGCAGTATTTT.

This clone was seen more than once but under ten times. The CDR3 loop is CASSSDRSSYEQYF. CDR3 coding DNA: TGTGCCAGTAGTTCGGACAGGAGCTCCTACGAGCAGTACTTC. The genes are TRBV19 and TRBJ2-7; 7 nucleotides align to TRBD1. The V segment lost 5 bases and the J segment 0 bases; nucleotides outside the gene matches: 4. The CDR3 length is 14 residues. Per the germline V gene, CDR1 is LNHDA and CDR2 is SQIVND (reference sequence).

This rearrangement joins TRBV29-1 to TRBJ1-2; 7 positions match TRBD1. Germline V gene data show CDR1 as SQVTM and CDR2 as ANQGSEA. CDR3 size: 12 residues. The trim removed 4 bases at V and 6 bases at J, leaving 5 bases unmatched. The CDR3, as DNA: TGCAGCGTTGGACAGGGAGGCCATGGCTACACCTTC. This sequence encodes CSVGQGGHGYTF.

This clone has only a few counts. The chain's CDR3 is CAISERGQGGSPLHF. The CDR3 DNA reads as TGTGCCATCAGTGAAAGGGGACAGGGAGGATCACCCCTCCACTTT. The chain joins TRBV10-3 to TRBJ1-6; 9 positions agree with TRBD1. Germline values: CDR1 ENHRY, CDR2 SYGVKD. CDR3 length: 15 residues. The V and J ends lost 3 bases and 10 bases, in that order; junction bases with no gene match: 7.

This clone occurred a few times. The rearrangement links TRBV11-1 to TRBJ1-2; TRBD1 is a possible D gene (5 bases). This CDR3 has 15 residues. The germline gives CDR1 SGHAT, CDR2 FQDESV (reference sequence). V lost 5 bases to trimming and J lost 2 bases, with 15 bases between them. CDR3 DNA: TGTGCCAGCAGCCCTAACCGGGACGGAAACTATGGCTACACCTTC. It codes for CASSPNRDGNYGYTF.

This clone appeared many times. This chain links TRBV21-1 with TRBJ2-5; no check of the table's D call, TRBD2, against the DNA was made. TRBV21-1 is a pseudogene locus. This CDR3 region has 15 residues. CDR3 nucleotides: TGTGCCAGCAGCAACCTAACGTCGGCGCGGGAGACCCAGTACTTC. This gives the protein CASSNLTSARETQYF.

This clone has a handful of counts. CDR3 nucleotide sequence: TGTGCCAGCAGCTCGGGACTAGCGGGGGATGGTACAGATACGCAGTATTTT. It is translated as CASSSGLAGDGTDTQYF. The rearrangement joins TRBV7-3 to TRBJ2-3, with 14 bases fitting TRBD2. The CDR3 has 17 residues. J lost 3 bases, V lost 4 bases, and 6 bases had no gene match. In germline, CDR1 is SGHTA, CDR2 FQGTGA.

The rearrangement links TRBV2 to TRBJ1-2, with no clear D. The CDR3 consists of 12 residues. Trimming took off 8 bases at V and 4 bases at J, with 11 bases between the two ends. Germline CDR1 and CDR2: SNHLY and FYNNEI. The CDR3 here is CASGMSSYGYTF. CDR3 DNA: TGTGCCAGCGGTATGTCTTCCTATGGCTACACCTTC.

This clone was counted a few times. The chain has TRBV4-3 and TRBJ2-7; maybe TRBD1 (6 bases). The CDR3 loop spans 16 amino acids. Germline CDR1 LGHNA, CDR2 YSLEER. V shed 0 bases and J shed 0 bases, with 12 bases lying between them. For the CDR3, the DNA is TGCGCCAGCAGCCAAGAACCGGGACACAGCTCCTACGAGCAGTACTTC. It translates to CASSQEPGHSSYEQYF.

The chain carries TRBV29-1 and TRBJ1-2; D is undetermined. The V end lost 4 bases, the J end lost 3 bases, and 9 bases lay between the germline ends. Germline-derived CDR1 and CDR2 are SQVTM and ANQGSEA. The CDR3 loop spans 12 amino acids. DNA for the CDR3: TGCAGCGTTGGTCACGAGGACTATGGCTACACCTTC. Encoded protein: CSVGHEDYGYTF. Together with reference TRBV29-1 and TRBJ1-2, the CDR3 gives the full variable domain: SAVISQKPSRDICQRGTSLTIQCQVDSQVTMMFWYRQQPGQSLTLIATANQGSEATYESGFVIDKFPISRPNLTFSTLTVSNMSPEDSSIYLCSVGHEDYGYTFGSGTRLTVV.